These T cell receptor beta chains were read from a single sample in a study of blood T cells in healthy people across ages. TCRdb ran MiXCR on the 5' RACE reads and lists one entry per CDR3 protein. The table shows about 780,000 distinct CDR3 sequences, with more than 35% occurring only once. The material sequenced was blood. Receptor source: a man older than 75 in good health. CDR3s include the opening cysteine and the closing phenylalanine or tryptophan. The D gene is left open where the match is weak. Clone size is shown for a subset of rows, as once, few, many or a class of expanded clone.

V: TRBV20-1
size: few
D: TRBD2
J: TRBJ2-3
DNA: TGCAGTGCGGGGACTAGCGGGGACTACGGGACAGATACGCAGTATTTT
CDR3: CSAGTSGDYGTDTQYF

V: TRBV10-3
size: few
D: -
J: TRBJ2-7
DNA: TGTGCCGCCGGGGCAGACCCGCGCGAGCAGTACTTC
CDR3: CAAGADPREQYF

V: TRBV20-1
size: -
D: TRBD2
J: TRBJ2-5
DNA: TGCAGTGCTAGTCTCCCGGGGACTAGCAGCCAAGAGACCCAGTACTTC
CDR3: CSASLPGTSSQETQYF

V: TRBV24-1
size: -
D: TRBD2
J: TRBJ2-3
DNA: TGTGCCACCAGTGATTCTTCTAGCGGGAGGGCCGGGGATACGCAGTATTTT
CDR3: CATSDSSSGRAGDTQYF

V: TRBV2
size: -
D: -
J: TRBJ2-3
DNA: TGTGCCAGCAGTGAAATTGCGTATTCCACAGATACGCAGTATTTT
CDR3: CASSEIAYSTDTQYF

V: TRBV29-1
size: -
D: -
J: TRBJ2-6
DNA: TGCAGCGTTGCCTCTGGGGCCAACGTCCTGACTTTC
CDR3: CSVASGANVLTF

V: TRBV24-1
size: few
D: -
J: TRBJ2-5
DNA: TGTGCCACCAGTGCTACAGATCTAGCGCCCCAAGAGACCCAGTACTTC
CDR3: CATSATDLAPQETQYF

V: TRBV5-1
size: -
D: TRBD1
J: TRBJ2-3
DNA: TGCGCCAGCAGCTTGATGGGACAGGGGACCACAGATACGCAGTATTTT
CDR3: CASSLMGQGTTDTQYF

V: TRBV20-1
size: many
D: TRBD1
J: TRBJ1-6
DNA: TGCAGTGCTAGCGGGACAGGACTGAGCTCCTATAATTCACCCCTCCACTTT
CDR3: CSASGTGLSSYNSPLHF

V: TRBV28
size: -
D: TRBD1
J: TRBJ2-5
DNA: TGTGCCAGCAGCCGAACCTCGGACAGGCCTTCGGGGACCCAGTACTTC
CDR3: CASSRTSDRPSGTQYF

V: TRBV7-2
size: -
D: -
J: TRBJ2-1
DNA: TGTGCCAGCAGCTTAGTGTCCCAGGCTACCAATGAGCAGTTCTTC
CDR3: CASSLVSQATNEQFF

V: TRBV3-1
size: -
D: -
J: TRBJ2-7
DNA: TGTGCCAGCAGCCCTCGGGGCAGCGGTCCCTCCTACAATGAGCAGTACTTC
CDR3: CASSPRGSGPSYNEQYF

V: TRBV5-1
size: -
D: TRBD1
J: TRBJ2-7
DNA: TGCGCCAGCAGCAGGGACGGGACAGGGGAAGGACTCATCGCCTACGAGCAGTACTTC
CDR3: CASSRDGTGEGLIAYEQYF

V: TRBV6-1
size: few
D: -
J: TRBJ1-1
DNA: TGTGCCAGCAGTGAGCCAGGGACGGAAGCTTTCTTT
CDR3: CASSEPGTEAFF

V: TRBV10-2
size: -
D: -
J: TRBJ2-7
DNA: TGCGCCAGCAGCAGGAACCGTGGGGCCTACGAGCAGTACTTC
CDR3: CASSRNRGAYEQYF

V: TRBV29-1
size: -
D: -
J: TRBJ2-3
DNA: TGCAGCGTCGTGGGGGGCACAGATACGCAGTATTTT
CDR3: CSVVGGTDTQYF

V: TRBV7-2
size: -
D: -
J: TRBJ2-6
DNA: TGTGCCAGCAGCTTAGCAGCGGACTCTGGGGCCAACATCCTGACTTTC
CDR3: CASSLAADSGANILTF

V: TRBV20-1
size: -
D: TRBD2
J: TRBJ2-7
DNA: TGCAGTACTAGAGTATTGGTGGGACTAACCTACGAGCAGTACTTC
CDR3: CSTRVLVGLTYEQYF

V: TRBV20-1
size: many
D: -
J: TRBJ2-7
DNA: TGCAGTGCTAGTCGGGCCCCCACCTCCTACGAGCAGTACTTC
CDR3: CSASRAPTSYEQYF

V: TRBV7-8
size: -
D: TRBD2
J: TRBJ2-2
DNA: TGTGCCAGCAGCCAACGGCTAGCGGGAGAGGTCGGGGAGCTGTTTTTT
CDR3: CASSQRLAGEVGELFF

V: TRBV20-1
size: -
D: TRBD2
J: TRBJ2-1
DNA: TGCGGTGCTAGACTAGCGGGGTGCAATGAGCAGTTCTTC
CDR3: CGARLAGCNEQFF

V: TRBV4-2
size: -
D: -
J: TRBJ2-2
DNA: TGTGCCAGCAGCCCCCATCTCACCGGGGAGCTGTTTTTT
CDR3: CASSPHLTGELFF

V: TRBV2
size: -
D: -
J: TRBJ2-5
DNA: TGTGCCAGCAGTGTTTTCTCGTACCAAGAGACCCAGTACTTC
CDR3: CASSVFSYQETQYF

V: TRBV19
size: -
D: TRBD1
J: TRBJ1-5
DNA: TGTGCCAGTAGCCCATCGGACAGGGAAAAGAATCAGCCCCAGCATTTT
CDR3: CASSPSDREKNQPQHF

V: TRBV10-3
size: few
D: -
J: TRBJ2-1
DNA: TGTGCCATCAGTGGACTAGGGAATGAGCAGTTCTTC
CDR3: CAISGLGNEQFF

V: TRBV7-9
size: -
D: -
J: TRBJ2-1
DNA: TGTGCCAGCGGTAGAGCTGCCTACAATGAGCAGTTCTTC
CDR3: CASGRAAYNEQFF

V: TRBV20-1
size: -
D: -
J: TRBJ2-1
DNA: TGTAGTGCGGACCCCGTAGCTGGTACGAGCTCCTACAATGAGCAGTTCTTC
CDR3: CSADPVAGTSSYNEQFF

V: TRBV20-1
size: few
D: TRBD2
J: TRBJ2-7
DNA: TGCAGTGCTCCGCGGGGGAGCTCCTACGAGCAGTACTTC
CDR3: CSAPRGSSYEQYF

V: TRBV20-1
size: few
D: -
J: TRBJ2-7
DNA: TGCAGTGCTAACAAAGGGGCTAACGAGCAGTACTTC
CDR3: CSANKGANEQYF

V: TRBV11-3
size: few
D: -
J: TRBJ2-1
DNA: TGTGCCAGCAGCTTACCGGGGGCGGACGTGCAGTTCTTC
CDR3: CASSLPGADVQFF

V: TRBV7-6
size: -
D: -
J: TRBJ2-5
DNA: TGTGCCAACAGCTTGGGACTCCAAGAGACCCAGTACTTC
CDR3: CANSLGLQETQYF

V: TRBV30
size: -
D: TRBD2
J: TRBJ2-7
DNA: TGTGCCTGGACCTCGGGGGGGTCCGAGCAGTACTTC
CDR3: CAWTSGGSEQYF

V: TRBV6-2/TRBV6-3
size: few
D: TRBD2
J: TRBJ2-7
DNA: TGTGCCAGCACCATCTCAGGACTAGCGGCCTACGAGCAGTACTTC
CDR3: CASTISGLAAYEQYF

V: TRBV27
size: few
D: -
J: TRBJ2-5
DNA: TGTGCCAGCAGTTTATCGGGGCTAACATACAATGAGCAGTACTTC
CDR3: CASSLSGLTYNEQYF

V: TRBV20-1
size: few
D: -
J: TRBJ1-5
DNA: TGCAGTGCTAGGGGGTCGCGGGTAAATCAGCCCCAGCATTTT
CDR3: CSARGSRVNQPQHF

V: TRBV7-3
size: -
D: TRBD1
J: TRBJ1-1
DNA: TGTGCCAGCAGCCCCCAGGGGGAGGGCACTGAAGCTTTCTTT
CDR3: CASSPQGEGTEAFF

V: TRBV27
size: many
D: -
J: TRBJ2-7
DNA: TGTGCCAGCAGTCCCGGGACGGCAGAGCAGTACTTC
CDR3: CASSPGTAEQYF

V: TRBV2
size: few
D: -
J: TRBJ1-2
DNA: TGTGCCAGCAGCGCTAAGGGCTACACCTTC
CDR3: CASSAKGYTF

V: TRBV5-1
size: many
D: TRBD1
J: TRBJ2-5
DNA: TGCGCCAGCAGCGGGCGACAGGGGGCTCAAGAGACCCAGTACTTC
CDR3: CASSGRQGAQETQYF

V: TRBV20-1
size: -
D: TRBD2
J: TRBJ2-5
DNA: TGCAGTGCTAGACTAGCGGGAGTTCAAGAGACCCAGTACTTC
CDR3: CSARLAGVQETQYF

V: TRBV7-2
size: few
D: TRBD1
J: TRBJ2-5
DNA: TGTGCCAGCAGCCCGACCGGGACAGGGGATTCGGCCCAGTACTTC
CDR3: CASSPTGTGDSAQYF

V: TRBV7-2
size: many
D: TRBD1
J: TRBJ2-7
DNA: TGTGCCAGCAGCTTGGGACAGGGGGTATACGAGCAGTACTTC
CDR3: CASSLGQGVYEQYF

V: TRBV12-3/TRBV12-4
size: -
D: -
J: TRBJ2-7
DNA: TGTGCCAGCAGTCCACTACGGGTTTCCCATCGGGAGCAGTACTTC
CDR3: CASSPLRVSHREQYF

V: TRBV29-1
size: many
D: -
J: TRBJ2-1
DNA: TGCAGCGTTGGTGGACTGAGACTTCAGGAGCAGTTCTTC
CDR3: CSVGGLRLQEQFF

V: TRBV5-1
size: few
D: -
J: TRBJ1-1
DNA: TGCGCCAGCAGCATATGGGGGCAGGACACTGAAGCTTTCTTT
CDR3: CASSIWGQDTEAFF